The 3 T cell receptor beta chains given below trace back to one sample, sequenced in a study of shared clonotypes between healthy human individuals. Method: immunoSEQ multiplex PCR; TCRdb's copy keeps in-frame clones and lacks some. The repertoire holds roughly 1 million clones, about 75% seen once, with nearly 1.5% in the top ten. The sample was memory CD4+ T cells sorted from blood. Subset of the sample: CD45RA-negative fraction. These receptors came from a man aged 18 to 35 in good health.

The V call is TRBV7-2, the J call TRBJ2-7; 7 positions agree with TRBD2. The CDR3 extends over 13 amino acids. Germline CDR1 and CDR2: SGHTA and FQGNSA. The junction had 6 bases not matched to a gene; V was cut back by 5 bases and J by 5 bases. The CDR3 here is CASSVSGNNEQYF. In DNA, the CDR3 is TGTGCCAGCAGCGTAAGCGGGAACAACGAGCAGTACTTC.

The CDR3 DNA sequence: TGTGCCAGCAGGCGAGAGGGACCGATCTACGAGCAGTACTTC. Protein sequence: CASRREGPIYEQYF. This chain connects TRBV6-5 to TRBJ2-7; D possibly matches TRBD1 or TRBD2 (5 bases each). Germline CDR1 reads MNHEY; CDR2 reads SVGAGI. Trimming shortened V by 6 bases and J by 3 bases, and 15 bases separated the two germline ends. This CDR3 region has 14 residues.

The rearrangement uses TRBV5-5 and TRBJ2-7; tentative D call: TRBD1 (5 bases). CDR3 length: 16 residues. Germline CDR1 and CDR2: SGHKS and YYEKEE (reference sequence). V shed 0 bases and J shed 4 bases, with 17 bases lying between them. CDR3 DNA sequence: TGTGCCAGCAGCTTGGTCCTCACCAGGGCATCTTACGAGCAGTACTTC. Translation: CASSLVLTRASYEQYF.